This T cell receptor (beta chain) was identified in a study of T cell repertoires in cytomegalovirus infection. Study-wide results and limits: Across the ex vivo response, the dominant clonotypes were HLA-C-restricted CMV-specific TCR beta clonotypes. Summed frequency of shared TCR beta families picked out CMV carriers who also had the relevant HLA.

Germline V gene lookup returns CDR1 KGHDR and CDR2 SFDVKD. V was pared by 0 bases and J by 6 bases, with 35 bases between. The CDR3 totals 22 residues. This clonotype appeared a few times. Its antigen is currently unknown. TCRdb redid the calling of the reads with MiXCR, one entry per CDR3 protein. The sample shows 110,000 to 150,000 distinct CDR3 sequences, more than 25% of them seen only once. The material was CD8+ T cells from cultured PBMCs, obtained from culture after CMV antigen stimulation. The origin of this receptor is a human donor in good health (CMV status not recorded). Some clones in this sample may be carry-over from other donors' samples. The chain uses TRBV24-1 and TRBJ2-7; D may be TRBD2 (6 bases). DNA for the CDR3: TGTGCCACCAGTGATTTGACCCCCAGCGCTTGGCGGAGGGGCCCTCAAGGCACCGAGCAGTACTTC. The encoded protein is CATSDLTPSAWRRGPQGTEQYF.